This T cell receptor (beta chain) was sequenced in a study of shared T cell receptors in the human thymus. Germline V gene lookup returns CDR1 LGHNA and CDR2 YSLEER. The junction had 9 bases not matched to a gene; V was cut back by 1 base and J by 1 base. This CDR3 spans 18 amino acids. This clone was detected once. Measured with immunoSEQ multiplex PCR; TCRdb has only the in-frame clones, and not every one. Here the sample spans 500,000 to 750,000 clones, roughly 90% being singletons. The data were also submitted as part of a second study, on human thymus T cells. That source adds: The thymus tissue came from resections taken during corrective heart surgery. As related research reported, thymic repertoires overlapped highly among unrelated individuals.

The chain employs TRBV4-3 and TRBJ2-7, with 11 nucleotides matching TRBD2. The receptor was derived from a boy under two years old with a congenital heart defect. The sample taken for sequencing was thymocytes. The CDR3 reads CASSQGTSGRGGSYEQYF. CDR3 coding DNA: TGCGCCAGCAGCCAAGGGACTAGCGGGCGGGGGGGGTCCTACGAGCAGTACTTC.